Listed below are T cell receptor beta chains from one sample, sequenced in a study of vaccination and CD4 T cells after COVID-19. MiXCR, applied by TCRdb to the PCR reads, yields one record per CDR3 protein. Among more than 4,000 distinct CDR3 sequences listed, about a fifth were seen once. Their target antigens are unknown. The sequenced material came from CD4+ T cells from blood, cultured in vitro. The receptor set was obtained from a human donor who had recovered from COVID-19. CDR3s include the opening cysteine and the closing phenylalanine or tryptophan. A D gene is named only where the DNA matches it firmly. Clone size appears in some rows only: once, few, many, or a class for an expanded clone.

TRBV12-3/TRBV12-4	few	TRBD1	TRBJ1-2	TGTGCCAGCAGTCCAGGGACAGGGGGTTGGAGCTATGGCTACACCTTC	CASSPGTGGWSYGYTF
TRBV2	few	TRBD2	TRBJ2-3	TGTGCCAGCAGTGAAGGCGGGGGGAGTACAGATACGCAGTATTTT	CASSEGGGSTDTQYF
TRBV10-2	.	.	TRBJ2-1	TGCGCCAGCAGTGACCCCGTCCGTGAGCAGTTCTTC	CASSDPVREQFF
TRBV7-3	.	.	TRBJ2-3	TGTGCCAGCAGCTCCGCTACGGGAGATACGCAGTATTTT	CASSSATGDTQYF
TRBV20-1	few	TRBD2	TRBJ2-2	TGCAGTGCTAGAGACACCGGGACTAGCGGGGGGGCCTTCGGGGAGCTGTTTTTT	CSARDTGTSGGAFGELFF
TRBV2	.	.	TRBJ2-1	TGTGCCACCTCCGCCAGCGAGGGTTACAATGAGCAGTTCTTC	CATSASEGYNEQFF
TRBV2	few	TRBD1	TRBJ2-1	TGTGCCAGCAGTGATCGGACAGGGGGCAATGAGCAGTTCTTC	CASSDRTGGNEQFF
TRBV2	.	.	TRBJ2-4	TGTGCCAGCAGTGAACAGGCTCGAAAGGGGCTTTTAGCCAAAAACATTCAGTACTTC	CASSEQARKGLLAKNIQYF
TRBV2	few	.	TRBJ1-4	TGTGCCAGCAGACGACGAGATTCAACTAATGAAAAACTGTTTTTT	CASRRRDSTNEKLFF
TRBV5-6	.	.	TRBJ2-5	TGTGCCAGCAGCTCACTCCGGCAGGGACAGACCCAGTACTTC	CASSSLRQGQTQYF
TRBV20-1	.	.	TRBJ2-3	TGCAGTGCTCCGGGACTCCTGGGGACAGATACGCAGTATTTT	CSAPGLLGTDTQYF
TRBV20-1	few	.	TRBJ1-6	TGCAGTGCTAGAGATAGGTGGGGGGATAGCTCACCCCTCCACTTT	CSARDRWGDSSPLHF
TRBV6-1	large	.	TRBJ1-2	TGTGCCAGCAGTGAAGCGAAAGGAGTGAGGGGCTTCTATGGCTACACCTTC	CASSEAKGVRGFYGYTF
TRBV20-1	large	.	TRBJ1-5	TGCAGTGCTAAAACAACAGGGAATCAGCCCCAGCATTTT	CSAKTTGNQPQHF
TRBV5-1	.	.	TRBJ2-2	TGCGCCAGCAGCTTAGGCGCGGGACCCACCGGGGAGCTGTTTTTT	CASSLGAGPTGELFF
TRBV20-1	medium-sized	.	TRBJ1-5	TGCAGTGCTAGCGGACCGGGACTCAATCAGCCCCAGCATTTT	CSASGPGLNQPQHF
TRBV9	.	.	TRBJ1-6	TGTGCCAGCAGCCCCCGGGTAGGGGATAATTCACCCCTCCACTTT	CASSPRVGDNSPLHF
TRBV6-1	.	TRBD1	TRBJ2-6	TGTGCCAGCAGTGTATGGGACAGAAGCTACTCTGGGGCCTACGTCCTGACTTTC	CASSVWDRSYSGAYVLTF
TRBV7-8	few	.	TRBJ1-4	TGTGCCAGCAGCCAGCGGCTTTGGGCAAATGAAAAACTGTTTTTT	CASSQRLWANEKLFF
TRBV20-1	few	.	TRBJ1-1	TGCAGTGCTAGGAGGCAGGGAAGCACTGAAGCTTTCTTT	CSARRQGSTEAFF
TRBV6-1	large	.	TRBJ1-1	TGTGCCAGCAGTGAATTAGGGATAACTGAAGCTTTCTTT	CASSELGITEAFF
TRBV5-1	.	TRBD1	TRBJ2-2	TGCGCCAGCGCCCCGACAGGGGGCCTGCCCACCGGGGAGCTGTTTTTT	CASAPTGGLPTGELFF
TRBV29-1	.	.	TRBJ2-3	TGCAGCGGCTTCGGGGGACGGAGCACAGATACGCAGTATTTT	CSGFGGRSTDTQYF
TRBV30	few	.	TRBJ2-6	TGTGCCTGGGGGGGGGACAGGCCTGGGGCCAACGTCCTGACTTTC	CAWGGDRPGANVLTF
TRBV30	.	.	TRBJ1-2	TGTGCCTGGAGTGTAAGCCCGTTCGATTATAACTATGGCTACACCTTC	CAWSVSPFDYNYGYTF
TRBV11-2	.	.	TRBJ2-1	TGTGCCAGCAGAGCAGGGGTCGGCTCCTACAATGAGCAGTTCTTC	CASRAGVGSYNEQFF
TRBV19	few	.	TRBJ2-5	TGTGCCAGTAGTACCGGGAGAGAGACCCAGTACTTC	CASSTGRETQYF
TRBV11-2	few	.	TRBJ1-5	TGTGCCAGCAGCTTAGCGGGGAATCGCCAGCCCCAGCATTTT	CASSLAGNRQPQHF
TRBV9	few	.	TRBJ1-1	TGTGCCAGCAGCGTAGGGGGGCCAGGGAACACTGAAGCTTTCTTT	CASSVGGPGNTEAFF
TRBV6-1	few	TRBD1	TRBJ2-2	TGTGCCAGCAGTCTAAGTTCCGGGACAGGCACCGGGGAGCTGTTTTTT	CASSLSSGTGTGELFF
TRBV29-1	medium-sized	.	TRBJ1-6	TGCAGCGTTGGAGGCAGTAATAATTCACCCCTCCACTTT	CSVGGSNNSPLHF
TRBV6-1	.	TRBD2	TRBJ2-5	TGTGCCAGCAGCCTTCTAGCGGGAGTCTCAGGGAAGACCCAGTACTTC	CASSLLAGVSGKTQYF
TRBV19	large	.	TRBJ2-7	TGTGCCAGTAGTATAGTCCCCCCAAGCGAGCAGTACTTC	CASSIVPPSEQYF
TRBV20-1	.	.	TRBJ1-1	TGCAGTGCTAGAGATCCCCGAGGCCTTGAAGCTTTCTTT	CSARDPRGLEAFF
TRBV6-1	.	.	TRBJ1-2	TGTGCCAGCAGTGAAGCGGGCGGCTACACCTTC	CASSEAGGYTF
TRBV11-2	.	.	TRBJ1-5	TGTGCCAGCAGCTTAGATCGGGGAAGTCAGCCCCAGCATTTT	CASSLDRGSQPQHF
TRBV6-1	.	.	TRBJ2-5	TGTGCCAGCAGGAGGGCAGGGAGAGAGCTGGTCCGGGAGACCCAGTACTTC	CASRRAGRELVRETQYF
TRBV6-1	medium-sized	TRBD2	TRBJ2-3	TGTGCCAGCAGTAAGACTAGCGGACTCCCCGCAGATACGCAGTATTTT	CASSKTSGLPADTQYF
TRBV6-2/TRBV6-3	few	TRBD2	TRBJ2-6	TGTGCCAGCAGCCCGACTAGCGGGGTCTCTGGGGCCAACGTCCTGACTTTC	CASSPTSGVSGANVLTF
TRBV7-9	medium-sized	.	TRBJ2-7	TGTGCCAGCAGCTTTTCAGGATTCGAGCAGTACTTC	CASSFSGFEQYF
TRBV12-3/TRBV12-4	few	.	TRBJ1-2	TGTGCCAGCAGCAGACTCCTCCAGGGGAACTATGGCTACACCTTC	CASSRLLQGNYGYTF
TRBV6-5	few	.	TRBJ2-5	TGTGCCAGCAGTTACGGGACCCCGGAGGAGACCCAGTACTTC	CASSYGTPEETQYF
TRBV7-9	few	.	TRBJ2-3	TGTGCCAGCAGCGCGGACGGGGGAGGATTAGATACGCAGTATTTT	CASSADGGGLDTQYF
TRBV2	few	.	TRBJ2-5	TGTGCCAGCATGAGGGATCGCAACCTTCAAGAGACCCAGTACTTC	CASMRDRNLQETQYF
TRBV10-3	.	.	TRBJ2-2	TGTGCCATCAGTGAGAAACAGGCGAGGACCGGGGAGCTGTTTTTT	CAISEKQARTGELFF